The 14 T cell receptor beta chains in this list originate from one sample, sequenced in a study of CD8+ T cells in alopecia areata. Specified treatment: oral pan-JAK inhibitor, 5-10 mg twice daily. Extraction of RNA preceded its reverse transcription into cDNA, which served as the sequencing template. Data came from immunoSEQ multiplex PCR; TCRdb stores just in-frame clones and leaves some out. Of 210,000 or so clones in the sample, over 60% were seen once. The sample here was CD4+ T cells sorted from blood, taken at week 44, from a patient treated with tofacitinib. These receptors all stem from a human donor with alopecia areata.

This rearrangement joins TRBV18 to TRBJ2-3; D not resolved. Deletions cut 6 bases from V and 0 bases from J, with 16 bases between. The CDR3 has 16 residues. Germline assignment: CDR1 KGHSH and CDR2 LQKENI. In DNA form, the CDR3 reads TGTGCCAGCTCTCTAATAGGCGCCACTAGCACAGATACGCAGTATTTT. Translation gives CASSLIGATSTDTQYF.

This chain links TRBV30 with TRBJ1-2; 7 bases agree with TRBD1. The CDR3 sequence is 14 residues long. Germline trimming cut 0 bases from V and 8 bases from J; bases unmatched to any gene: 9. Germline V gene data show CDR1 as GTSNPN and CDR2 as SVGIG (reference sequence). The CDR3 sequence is CAWSVQTGNVGYTF. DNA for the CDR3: TGTGCCTGGAGTGTACAGACAGGGAATGTGGGCTACACCTTC.

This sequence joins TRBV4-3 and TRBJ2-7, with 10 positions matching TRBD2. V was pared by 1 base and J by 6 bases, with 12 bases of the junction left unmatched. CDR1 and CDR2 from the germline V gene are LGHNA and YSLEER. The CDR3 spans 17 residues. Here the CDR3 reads CASSQANLISGGLEQYF. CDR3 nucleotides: TGCGCCAGCAGCCAAGCTAACCTGATTAGCGGGGGGCTCGAGCAGTACTTC.

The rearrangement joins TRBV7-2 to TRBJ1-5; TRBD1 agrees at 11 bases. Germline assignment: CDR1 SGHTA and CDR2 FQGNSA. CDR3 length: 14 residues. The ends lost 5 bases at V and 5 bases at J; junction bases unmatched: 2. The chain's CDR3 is CASSQDRGHQPQHF. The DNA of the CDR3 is TGTGCCAGCAGCCAGGACAGGGGGCATCAGCCCCAGCATTTT.

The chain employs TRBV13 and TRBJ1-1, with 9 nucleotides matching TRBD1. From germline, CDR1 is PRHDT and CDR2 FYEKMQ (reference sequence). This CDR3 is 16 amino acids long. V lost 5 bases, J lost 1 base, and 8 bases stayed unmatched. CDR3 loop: CASSPTGGGRNTEAFF. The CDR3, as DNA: TGTGCCAGCAGCCCCACAGGGGGCGGTAGGAACACTGAAGCTTTCTTT. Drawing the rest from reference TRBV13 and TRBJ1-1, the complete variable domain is AAGVIQSPRHLIKEKRETATLKCYPIPRHDTVYWYQQGPGQDPQFLISFYEKMQSDKGSIPDRFSAQQFSDYHSELNMSSLELGDSALYFCASSPTGGGRNTEAFFGQGTRLTVV.

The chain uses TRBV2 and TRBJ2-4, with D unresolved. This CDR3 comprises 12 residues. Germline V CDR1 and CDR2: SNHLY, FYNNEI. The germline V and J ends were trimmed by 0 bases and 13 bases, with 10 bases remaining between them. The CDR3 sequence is CASSEARQAQYF. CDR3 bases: TGTGCCAGCAGTGAAGCCAGGCAGGCCCAGTACTTC.

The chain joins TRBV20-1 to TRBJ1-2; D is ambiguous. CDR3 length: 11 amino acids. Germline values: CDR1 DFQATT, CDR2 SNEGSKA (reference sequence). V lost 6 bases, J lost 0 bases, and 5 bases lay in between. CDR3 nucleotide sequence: TGCAGTGCGGAAACTAACTATGGCTACACCTTC. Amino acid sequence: CSAETNYGYTF.

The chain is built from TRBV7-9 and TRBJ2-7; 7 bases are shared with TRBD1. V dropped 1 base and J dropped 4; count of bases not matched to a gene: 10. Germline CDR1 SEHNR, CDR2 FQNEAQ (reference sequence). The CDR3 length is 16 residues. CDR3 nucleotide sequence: TGTGCCAGCAGCTTAGTCGAAAGAGGGGACAGTTACGAGCAGTACTTC. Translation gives CASSLVERGDSYEQYF.

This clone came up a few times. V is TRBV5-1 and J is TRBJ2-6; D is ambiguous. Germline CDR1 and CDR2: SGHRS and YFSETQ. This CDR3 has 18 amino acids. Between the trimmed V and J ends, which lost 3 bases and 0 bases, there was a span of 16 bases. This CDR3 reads CASSSSPTSTSGANVLTF. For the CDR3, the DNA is TGCGCCAGCAGCTCGTCCCCCACATCCACCTCTGGGGCCAACGTCCTGACTTTC.

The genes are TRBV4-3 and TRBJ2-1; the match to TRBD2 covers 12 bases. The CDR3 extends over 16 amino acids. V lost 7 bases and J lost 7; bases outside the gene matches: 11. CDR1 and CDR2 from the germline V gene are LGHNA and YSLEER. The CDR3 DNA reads TGCGCCAGCACACAATTTCTAGCGGGGGGGCGAAATGAGCAGTTCTTC. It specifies CASTQFLAGGRNEQFF.

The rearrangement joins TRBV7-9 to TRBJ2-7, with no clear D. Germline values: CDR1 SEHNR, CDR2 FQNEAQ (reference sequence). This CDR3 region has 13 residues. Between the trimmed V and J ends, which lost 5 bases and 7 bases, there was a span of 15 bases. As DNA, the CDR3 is TGTGCCAGCAGCCCCCGCCCCGCCGGGGAGCAGTACTTC. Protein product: CASSPRPAGEQYF. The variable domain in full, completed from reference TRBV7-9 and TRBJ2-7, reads DTGVSQNPRHKITKRGQNVTFRCDPISEHNRLYWYRQTLGQGPEFLTYFQNEAQLEKSRLLSDRFSAERPKGSFSTLEIQRTEQGDSAMYLCASSPRPAGEQYFGPGTRLTVT.

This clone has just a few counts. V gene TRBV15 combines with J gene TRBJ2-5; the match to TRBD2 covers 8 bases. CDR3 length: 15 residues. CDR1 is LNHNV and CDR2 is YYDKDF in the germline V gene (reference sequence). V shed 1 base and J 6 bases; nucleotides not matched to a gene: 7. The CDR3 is CATSRGRTSSQTQYF. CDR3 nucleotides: TGTGCCACCAGCAGAGGGAGGACTAGCTCGCAGACCCAGTACTTC.

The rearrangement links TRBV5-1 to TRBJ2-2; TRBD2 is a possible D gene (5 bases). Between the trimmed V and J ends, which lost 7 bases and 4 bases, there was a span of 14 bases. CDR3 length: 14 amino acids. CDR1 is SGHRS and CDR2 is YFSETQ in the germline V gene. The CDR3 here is CASGSARGTGELFF. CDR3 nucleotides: TGCGCCAGCGGGAGCGCTCGGGGCACCGGGGAGCTGTTTTTT.

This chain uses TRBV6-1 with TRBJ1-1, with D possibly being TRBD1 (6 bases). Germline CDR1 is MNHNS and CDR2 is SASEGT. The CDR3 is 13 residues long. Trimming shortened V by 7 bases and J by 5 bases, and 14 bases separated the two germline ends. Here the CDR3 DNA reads TGTGCCAGCACCATAGGACAGTCGACTGAAGCTTTCTTT. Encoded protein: CASTIGQSTEAFF.